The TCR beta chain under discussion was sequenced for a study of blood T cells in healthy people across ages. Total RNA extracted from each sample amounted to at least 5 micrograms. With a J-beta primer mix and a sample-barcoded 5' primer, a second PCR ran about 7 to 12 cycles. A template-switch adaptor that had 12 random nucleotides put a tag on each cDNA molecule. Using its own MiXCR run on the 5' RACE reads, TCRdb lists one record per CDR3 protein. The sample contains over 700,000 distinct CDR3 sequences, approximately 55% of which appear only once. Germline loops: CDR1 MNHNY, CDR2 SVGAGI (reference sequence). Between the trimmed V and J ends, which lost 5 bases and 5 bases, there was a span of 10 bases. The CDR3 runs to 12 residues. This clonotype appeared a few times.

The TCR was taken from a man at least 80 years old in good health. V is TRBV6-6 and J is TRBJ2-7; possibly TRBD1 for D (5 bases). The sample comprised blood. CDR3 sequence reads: CASSLPGNEQYF. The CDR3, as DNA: TGTGCCAGCAGTCTTCCAGGGAACGAGCAGTACTTC.